These 11 T cell receptor beta chains share one sample of origin, sequenced in a study of T-cell reconstitution after alpha-beta-depleted transplantation in children. As it was prepared, the TCRbeta library received unique molecular identifiers. MiXCR was run by TCRdb on the PCR reads, yielding one entry per CDR3 protein. Seen here are some 150,000 distinct CDR3 sequences, 8% to 10% observed once, and the top ten hold around 18%. This material consisted of PBMCs, mostly from graft donor cells, taken 180 days after TCRalphabeta/CD19-depleted stem cell transplant. Receptor source: a female patient aged 2-9 years who had a stem cell transplant for congenital amegakaryocytic thrombocytopenia, so the T cells may come from the graft donor.

In this sample, this clonotype turned up a few times. V usage is TRBV7-2 and J usage is TRBJ2-1; 8 nucleotides align to TRBD2. This CDR3 is built from 14 residues. Germline assignment: CDR1 SGHTA and CDR2 FQGNSA. Trimming removed 5 bases from V and 6 bases from J; junction bases left unmatched: 6. CDR3 sequence reads: CASSGVAGTNEQFF. As DNA, the CDR3 is TGTGCCAGCAGCGGAGTAGCGGGGACCAATGAGCAGTTCTTC.

This clonotype was detected ten times or more. The rearrangement joins TRBV7-9 to TRBJ2-1, with 11 bases that match TRBD2. Per the germline V gene, CDR1 is SEHNR and CDR2 is FQNEAQ (reference sequence). CDR3 length: 17 residues. V shed 3 bases and J 10 bases; nucleotides not matched to a gene: 14. The CDR3 spells CASSFPYSGGAEGEQFF. DNA for the CDR3: TGTGCCAGCAGCTTCCCATATAGCGGGGGGGCCGAAGGGGAGCAGTTCTTC.

This clonotype was recorded at least ten times. The chain couples TRBV10-3 to TRBJ1-5, with TRBD1 matching 9 bases. The CDR3 sequence is 17 residues long. With 5 bases clipped from V and 8 bases from J, the junction kept 16 bases outside the gene matches. From germline, CDR1 is ENHRY and CDR2 SYGVKD. CDR3 DNA sequence: TGTGCCATCAGTCCGGGACAGGGTGCGGGGAATCAAAAGCCCCAGCATTTT. It specifies CAISPGQGAGNQKPQHF.

This clonotype was recorded many times. The genes are TRBV5-6 and TRBJ2-5; D perhaps matches TRBD1 (8 bases). The CDR3 contains 14 residues. Germline loops: CDR1 SGHDT, CDR2 YYEEEE. V lost 3 bases and J 5 bases, leaving 14 bases between the germline ends. The CDR3 is CASSSTGGEETQYF. The CDR3 DNA sequence: TGTGCCAGCAGCTCCACAGGGGGGGAGGAGACCCAGTACTTC.

The J gene is TRBJ2-1, the V gene TRBV3-1, with 8 bases aligning to TRBD2. The V gene's germline CDR1 is LGHDT and CDR2 YNNKEL (reference sequence). V gave up 2 bases and J gave up 2 bases; unmatched junction bases: 5. CDR3 size: 16 residues. CDR3 residues: CASSQYTSGPYNEQFF. CDR3 coding DNA: TGTGCCAGCAGCCAATACACTAGCGGACCCTACAATGAGCAGTTCTTC.

The chain carries TRBV11-2 and TRBJ2-7; no clear D gene. V gave up 0 bases and J gave up 5 bases, with 5 bases separating them. CDR1 and CDR2 (germline): SGHAT, FQNNGV. The CDR3 length is 12 residues. The CDR3 DNA reads TGTGCCAGCAGCTTAGATCTCGACGAGCAGTACTTC. Translated: CASSLDLDEQYF.

Points on this clonotype: A much larger clone differs from this one at a single base, so this may be a read error. This sequence joins TRBV7-2 and TRBJ2-7, with 8 bases lining up with TRBD2. Germline loops: CDR1 SGHTA, CDR2 FQGNSA. The CDR3 length is 16 residues. V shed 1 base and J 2 bases; nucleotides not matched to a gene: 7. DNA of the CDR3: TGTGCCAGCAGCTTAGAAGGGGCTAGCGGGCCCTACGAGCAGTACTTC. It codes for CASSLEGASGPYEQYF.

This clonotype was detected ten times or more. The rearrangement uses TRBV20-1 and TRBJ2-7, with a weak D call TRBD1 (5 bases). CDR1 is DFQATT, CDR2 SNEGSKA, per germline (reference sequence). CDR3 size: 12 residues. V lost 0 bases to trimming and J lost 5 bases, with 8 bases between them. The DNA of the CDR3 is TGCAGTGCTAGAGAAGGGGTCAACGAGCAGTACTTC. It is translated as CSAREGVNEQYF.

Ten or more counts support this clonotype. This chain connects TRBV28 to TRBJ2-6, with D unresolved. The CDR3 covers 15 residues. The V gene lost 4 bases and the J gene lost 0 bases, with 7 bases spanning the gap. CDR1 is MDHEN, CDR2 SYDVKM, per germline. CDR3 loop: CASSSPGSGANVLTF. The CDR3 nucleotides read TGTGCCAGCAGTTCTCCCGGCTCTGGGGCCAACGTCCTGACTTTC. Complete variable domain (other parts from reference TRBV28 and TRBJ2-6): DVKVTQSSRYLVKRTGEKVFLECVQDMDHENMFWYRQDPGLGLRLIYFSYDVKMKEKGDIPEGYSVSREKKERFSLILESASTNQTSMYLCASSSPGSGANVLTFGAGSRLTVL.

This clonotype was seen ten or more times. The chain carries TRBV20-1 and TRBJ1-5; TRBD1 matches at 11 bases. V was clipped by 2 bases and J by 7 bases; unmatched bases: 4. The CDR3 is 14 amino acids. Germline CDR1 reads DFQATT; CDR2 reads SNEGSKA (reference sequence). CDR3 sequence: CSARRGTGGQPQHF. The CDR3 nucleotides are TGCAGTGCTAGAAGGGGGACAGGGGGGCAGCCCCAGCATTTT.

This clonotype has a count of ten or more. The chain employs TRBV29-1 and TRBJ2-7, with D perhaps TRBD2 (5 bases). Trimming took 5 bases from V and 4 from J, leaving 15 bases between them. CDR1 and CDR2 from the germline V gene are SQVTM and ANQGSEA. There are 13 residues in the CDR3. CDR3 in amino acids: CSVRRSGEYEQYF. DNA for the CDR3: TGCAGCGTTCGACGGTCCGGGGAGTACGAGCAGTACTTC.